This T cell receptor (beta chain) was sequenced during a study of spatial heterogeneity in lung cancer. The study, taken as a whole, reports: Intratumoral expanded alpha and beta TCR counts were found to track tumor mutation counts.

Notes on this clonotype: Its antigen remains unknown.

One entry per CDR3 protein, called by TCRdb with MiXCR from the 5' RACE reads. This sample carries over 8,500 distinct CDR3 sequences, over 11% of them seen once, and the ten largest clones take roughly an eighth. Specified time point: sample taken at primary tumor resection. Whole RNA came from tumor, nontumor lung or frozen PBMC and was sequenced without being sorted. The specimen was lung tumor tissue, collected at surgery. The TCR sequence derives from a male donor with early-stage non-small cell lung cancer.

The CDR3 region has the DNA TGTGCCAGCAGCCTCCGAGCAGGAGAGACCCAGTACTTC. Protein: CASSLRAGETQYF. This chain links TRBV3-1 with TRBJ2-5, with D uncertain. The CDR3 is 13 residues long. CDR1 and CDR2 from the germline V gene are LGHDT and YNNKEL (reference sequence). Trimming pared 4 bases from V and 4 bases from J, leaving 10 bases between.